This TCR beta chain was found in a study of cytomegalovirus exposure and HLA in healthy donors. Notes on the study in general: Rare TCR sequences dominated, though some public TCRs recurred in many donors. As a later analysis showed, several of the most significant clusters appeared to be linked to common viral pathogens. From TCR beta sequences, most subjects' HLA-A and HLA-B alleles were reportedly predicted accurately.

Points on this clone: The target antigen is unknown.

With V trimmed by 0 bases and J by 5 bases, 3 bases remained unmatched. Germline lookup yields CDR1 SGHAT and CDR2 FQNNGV. This CDR3 spans 14 amino acids. Vbeta (60) and Jbeta (13) primers were used in the PCR. TCRdb's table, derived via immunoSEQ multiplex PCR, lists solely in-frame clones and lacks some. The sample consists of roughly 100,000 clones, roughly two thirds of them appearing once. The sequenced material came from PBMCs. V usage is TRBV11-2 and J usage is TRBJ2-5, with 7 bases lining up with TRBD2. This TCR was recovered from a female donor in good health and CMV-seronegative. CDR3 nucleotides: TGTGCCAGCAGCTTAGACCAGCGGGGCGAGACCCAGTACTTC. Encoded protein: CASSLDQRGETQYF.